Given below is one TCR beta chain in context. Its specificity is unknown. This sample was included in a study of CD8+CD57+ T cells in acquired aplastic anemia. The overall study: The DNA of sorted CD4+ and CD8+ cells averaged approximately 3.2 ug.

V lost 3 bases and J lost 3, with 18 bases in between. CDR1 and CDR2 (germline): DFQATT, SNEGSKA (reference sequence). The CDR3 spans 15 residues. TCR beta VDJ combinations and CDR3 sequences were profiled from genomic DNA. One entry per CDR3 protein results from TCRdb running MiXCR on the reads. The sample includes about 260,000 distinct CDR3 sequences, less than 85% of them seen just once. Patients included in sequencing had previously demonstrated CD8+CD57+ cell expansion by flow cytometry. Patients were untreated when blood was sampled. General study results and limits: Between patients and controls, CD8+ Simpson's diversity did not vary significantly. It was found that twenty-nine CD8+ CDR3 sequences were shared between patients and controls.

Sequenced sample: sorted CD4+, CD8+, or CD8+CD57+ T cells (not recorded which) from PBMCs. The sequence came from a human donor with aplastic anemia. The chain joins TRBV20-1 to TRBJ2-7; D is unresolved. CDR3: CSASLEDKAFYEQYF. The CDR3 DNA reads as TGCAGTGCTAGTCTCGAAGACAAGGCATTCTACGAGCAGTACTTC.